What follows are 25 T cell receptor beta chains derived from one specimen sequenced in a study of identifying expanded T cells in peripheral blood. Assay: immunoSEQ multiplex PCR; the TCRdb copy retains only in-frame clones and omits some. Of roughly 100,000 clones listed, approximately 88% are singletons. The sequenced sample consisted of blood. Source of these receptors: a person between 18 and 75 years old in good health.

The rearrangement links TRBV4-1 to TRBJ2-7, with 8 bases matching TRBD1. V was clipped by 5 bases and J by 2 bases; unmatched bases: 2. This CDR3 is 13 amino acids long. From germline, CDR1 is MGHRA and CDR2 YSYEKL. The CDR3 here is CASSGQGTYEQYF. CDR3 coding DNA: TGCGCCAGCAGCGGACAGGGAACCTACGAGCAGTACTTC.

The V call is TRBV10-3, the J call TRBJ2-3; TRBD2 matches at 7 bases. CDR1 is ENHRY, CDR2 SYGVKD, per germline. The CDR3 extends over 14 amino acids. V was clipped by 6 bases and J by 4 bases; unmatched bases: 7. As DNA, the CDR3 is TGTGCCATCAGGGGACTACGGTTTGCAGATACGCAGTATTTT. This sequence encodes CAIRGLRFADTQYF.

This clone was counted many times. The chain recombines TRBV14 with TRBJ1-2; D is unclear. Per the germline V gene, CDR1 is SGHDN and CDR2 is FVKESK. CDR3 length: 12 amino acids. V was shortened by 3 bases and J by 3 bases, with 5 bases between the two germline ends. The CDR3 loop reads CASSQAYYGYTF. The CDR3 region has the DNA TGTGCCAGCAGCCAGGCGTACTATGGCTACACCTTC.

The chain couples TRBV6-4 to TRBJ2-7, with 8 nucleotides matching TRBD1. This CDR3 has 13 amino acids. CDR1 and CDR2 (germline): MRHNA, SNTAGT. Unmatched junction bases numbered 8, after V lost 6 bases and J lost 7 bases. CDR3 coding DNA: TGTGCCAGCAGGCGGACAGGGCTAGGGGAGCAGTACTTC. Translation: CASRRTGLGEQYF.

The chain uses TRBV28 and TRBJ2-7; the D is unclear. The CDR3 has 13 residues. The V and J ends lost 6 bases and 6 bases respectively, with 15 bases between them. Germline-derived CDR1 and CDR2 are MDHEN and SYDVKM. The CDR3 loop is CASSLLTAAEQYF. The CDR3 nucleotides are TGTGCCAGCAGCTTACTCACGGCGGCCGAGCAGTACTTC.

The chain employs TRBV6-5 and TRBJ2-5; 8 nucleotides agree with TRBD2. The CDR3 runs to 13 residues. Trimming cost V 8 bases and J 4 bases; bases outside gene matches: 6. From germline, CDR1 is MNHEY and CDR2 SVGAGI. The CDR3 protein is CASGDSGVETQYF. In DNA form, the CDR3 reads TGTGCCAGCGGCGATAGCGGGGTAGAGACCCAGTACTTC.

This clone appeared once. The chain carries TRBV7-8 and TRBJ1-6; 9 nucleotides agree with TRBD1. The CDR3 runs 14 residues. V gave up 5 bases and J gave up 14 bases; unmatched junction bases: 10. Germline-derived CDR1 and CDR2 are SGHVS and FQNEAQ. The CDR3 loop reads CASSGDRALPSLHF. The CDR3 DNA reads TGTGCCAGCAGCGGGGACAGGGCGTTACCTTCCCTCCACTTT.

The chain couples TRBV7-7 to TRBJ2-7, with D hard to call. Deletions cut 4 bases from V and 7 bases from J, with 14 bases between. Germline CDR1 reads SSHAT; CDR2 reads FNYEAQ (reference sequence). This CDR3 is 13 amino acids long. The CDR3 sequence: CASSSRVREEQYF. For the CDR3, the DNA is TGTGCCAGCAGCTCCCGGGTCCGCGAGGAGCAGTACTTC.

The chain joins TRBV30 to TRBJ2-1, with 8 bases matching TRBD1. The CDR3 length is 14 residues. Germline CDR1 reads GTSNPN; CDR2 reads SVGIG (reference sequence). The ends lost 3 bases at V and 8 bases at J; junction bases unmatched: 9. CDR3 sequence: CAWSLGQGFYEQFF. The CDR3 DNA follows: TGTGCCTGGAGCCTCGGACAGGGATTCTATGAGCAGTTCTTC.

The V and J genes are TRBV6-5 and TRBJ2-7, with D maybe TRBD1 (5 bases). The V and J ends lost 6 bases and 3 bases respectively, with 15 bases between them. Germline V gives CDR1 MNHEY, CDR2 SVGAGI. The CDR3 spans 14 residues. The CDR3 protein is CASRSLGRGYEQYF. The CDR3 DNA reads TGTGCCAGCAGAAGCTTGGGGCGAGGCTACGAGCAGTACTTC.

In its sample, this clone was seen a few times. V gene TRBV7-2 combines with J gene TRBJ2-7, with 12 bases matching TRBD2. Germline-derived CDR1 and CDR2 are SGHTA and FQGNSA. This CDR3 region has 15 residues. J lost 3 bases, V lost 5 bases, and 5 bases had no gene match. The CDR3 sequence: CASSTRTSGIYEQYF. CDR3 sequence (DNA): TGTGCCAGCAGCACCAGGACTAGCGGGATCTACGAGCAGTACTTC.

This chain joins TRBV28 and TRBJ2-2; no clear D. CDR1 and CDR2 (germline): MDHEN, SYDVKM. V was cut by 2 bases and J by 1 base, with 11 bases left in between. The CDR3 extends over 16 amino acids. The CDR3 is CASSLAAAGNTGELFF. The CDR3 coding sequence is TGTGCCAGCAGTTTAGCCGCGGCAGGGAACACCGGGGAGCTGTTTTTT.

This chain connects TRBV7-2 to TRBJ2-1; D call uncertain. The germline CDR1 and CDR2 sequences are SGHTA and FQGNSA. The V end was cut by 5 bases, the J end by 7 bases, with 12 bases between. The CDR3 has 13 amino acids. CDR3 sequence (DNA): TGTGCCAGCAGCACACGAGTAGGGAATGAGCAGTTCTTC. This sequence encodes CASSTRVGNEQFF.

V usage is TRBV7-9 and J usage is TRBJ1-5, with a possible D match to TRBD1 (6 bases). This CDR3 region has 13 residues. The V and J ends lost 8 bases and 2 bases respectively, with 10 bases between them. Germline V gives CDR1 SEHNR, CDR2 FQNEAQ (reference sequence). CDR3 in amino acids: CASGGAGNQPQHF. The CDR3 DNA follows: TGTGCCAGCGGGGGGGCCGGCAATCAGCCCCAGCATTTT.

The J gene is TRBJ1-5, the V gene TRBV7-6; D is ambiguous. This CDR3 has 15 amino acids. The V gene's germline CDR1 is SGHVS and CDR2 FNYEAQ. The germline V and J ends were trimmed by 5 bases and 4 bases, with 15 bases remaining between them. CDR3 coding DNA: TGTGCCAGCAGCCAGAATACGGGCAGAAATCAGCCCCAGCATTTT. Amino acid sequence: CASSQNTGRNQPQHF. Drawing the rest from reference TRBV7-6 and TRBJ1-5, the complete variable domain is GAGVSQSPRYKVTKRGQDVALRCDPISGHVSLYWYRQALGQGPEFLTYFNYEAQQDKSGLPNDRFSAERPEGSISTLTIQRTEQRDSAMYRCASSQNTGRNQPQHFGDGTRLSIL.

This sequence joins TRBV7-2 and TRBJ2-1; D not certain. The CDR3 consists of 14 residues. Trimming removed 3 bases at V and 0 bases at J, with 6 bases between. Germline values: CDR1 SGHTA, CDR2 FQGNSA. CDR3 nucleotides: TGTGCCAGCAGCTTTCGAAGCTCCTACAATGAGCAGTTCTTC. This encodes CASSFRSSYNEQFF.

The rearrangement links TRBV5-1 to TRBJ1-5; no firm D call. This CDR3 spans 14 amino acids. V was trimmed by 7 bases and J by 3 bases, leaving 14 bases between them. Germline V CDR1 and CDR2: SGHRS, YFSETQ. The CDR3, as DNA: TGCGCCAGCCGTGAGGGTTTCGACAATCAGCCCCAGCATTTT. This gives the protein CASREGFDNQPQHF.

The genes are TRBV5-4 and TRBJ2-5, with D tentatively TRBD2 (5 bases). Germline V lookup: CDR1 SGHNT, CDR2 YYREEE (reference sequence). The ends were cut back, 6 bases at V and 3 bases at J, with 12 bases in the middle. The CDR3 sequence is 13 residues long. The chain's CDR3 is CASTPQLEETQYF. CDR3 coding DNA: TGTGCCAGCACCCCACAACTAGAAGAGACCCAGTACTTC.

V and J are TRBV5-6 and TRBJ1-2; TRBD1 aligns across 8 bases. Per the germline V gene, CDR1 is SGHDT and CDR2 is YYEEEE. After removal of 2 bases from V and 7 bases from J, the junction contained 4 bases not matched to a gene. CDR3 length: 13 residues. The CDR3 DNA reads TGTGCCAGCAGCTTCCCAGGGGGCTCTGGCTACACCTTC. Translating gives CASSFPGGSGYTF.

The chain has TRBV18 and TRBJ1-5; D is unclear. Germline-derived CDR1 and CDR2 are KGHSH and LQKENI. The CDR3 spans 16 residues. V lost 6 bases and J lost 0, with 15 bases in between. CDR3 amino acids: CASSHNRLYSNQPQHF. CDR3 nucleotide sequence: TGTGCCAGCTCGCATAACAGACTTTATAGCAATCAGCCCCAGCATTTT.

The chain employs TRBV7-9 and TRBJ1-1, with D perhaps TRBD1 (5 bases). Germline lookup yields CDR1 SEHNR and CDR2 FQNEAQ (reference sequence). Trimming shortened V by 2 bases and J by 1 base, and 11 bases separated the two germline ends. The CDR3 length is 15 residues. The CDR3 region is CASSLRQGANTEAFF. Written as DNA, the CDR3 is TGTGCCAGCAGCTTAAGGCAGGGAGCGAACACTGAAGCTTTCTTT.

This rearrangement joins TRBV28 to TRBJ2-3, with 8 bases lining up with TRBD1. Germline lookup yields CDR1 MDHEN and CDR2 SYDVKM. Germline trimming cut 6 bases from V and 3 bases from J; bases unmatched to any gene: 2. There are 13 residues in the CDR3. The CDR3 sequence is CASRTGVTDTQYF. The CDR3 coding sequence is TGTGCCAGCAGGACAGGGGTTACAGATACGCAGTATTTT.

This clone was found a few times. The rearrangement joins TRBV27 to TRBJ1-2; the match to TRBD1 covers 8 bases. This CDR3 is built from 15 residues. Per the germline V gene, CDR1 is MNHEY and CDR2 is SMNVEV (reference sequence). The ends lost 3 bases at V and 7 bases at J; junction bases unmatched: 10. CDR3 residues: CASSFSGTGSGGYTF. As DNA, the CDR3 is TGTGCCAGCAGTTTTTCCGGGACAGGCTCAGGTGGCTACACCTTC.

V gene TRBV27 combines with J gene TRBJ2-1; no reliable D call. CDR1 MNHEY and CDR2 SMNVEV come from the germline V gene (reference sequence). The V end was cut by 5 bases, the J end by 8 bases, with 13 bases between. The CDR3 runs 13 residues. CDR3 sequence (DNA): TGTGCCAGCAGTCCCTCAAATGGCGATGAGCAGTTCTTC. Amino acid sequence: CASSPSNGDEQFF.

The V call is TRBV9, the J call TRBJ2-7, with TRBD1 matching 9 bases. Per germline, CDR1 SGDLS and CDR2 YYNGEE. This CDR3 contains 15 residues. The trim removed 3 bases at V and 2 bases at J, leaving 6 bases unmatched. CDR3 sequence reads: CASSATGTGTYEQYF. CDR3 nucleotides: TGTGCCAGCAGCGCTACCGGGACAGGGACCTACGAGCAGTACTTC.